The table lists the clone carrying this T cell receptor beta chain with many counts. This record comes from a study of T cells after yellow fever vaccination. Deletions cut 5 bases from V and 13 bases from J, with 23 bases between. CDR3 length: 15 residues. The germline V gene has CDR1 SGHTA and CDR2 FQGNSA. One entry per CDR3 protein, called by TCRdb with MiXCR from the 5' RACE reads. The sample comprises some 350,000 distinct CDR3 sequences, under 5% of which are singletons, and around 24% rests with the top ten. The sequence came from a young man who received the YFV17D yellow fever vaccine. V and J are TRBV7-2 and TRBJ1-4, with D tentatively TRBD1 (6 bases). Here the sequenced sample was PBMCs, taken 5 days after the yellow fever booster vaccination. The CDR3 sequence: CASSPPTGPAEGLFF. The CDR3 region has the DNA TGTGCCAGCAGCCCGCCGACAGGACCAGCCGAGGGACTGTTTTTT.